This T cell receptor (beta chain) was sequenced during a study of PD-1 blockade in classical Hodgkin lymphoma. Points from the study as a whole: Compared with healthy donors, newly diagnosed patients reportedly showed lower baseline TCR diversity.

As for time point: newly diagnosed, previously untreated cHL patient sample. The authors purified CD4+ T cells from thawed PBMCs by magnetic negative selection. Sequencing used immunoSEQ multiplex PCR; TCRdb keeps in-frame clones, though not all of them. The table shows under 40,000 clones, with 88% occurring only once. The CDR3 has 16 residues. Trimming removed 5 bases from V and 6 bases from J; junction bases left unmatched: 15. The germline V gene encodes CDR1 SGHRS and CDR2 YFSETQ. This clone was observed a single time. Its antigen remains unidentified. The sample taken for sequencing was CD4+ T cells from blood. The TCR originated in a human donor with classical Hodgkin lymphoma. The chain is built from TRBV5-1 and TRBJ2-3; 7 bases fit TRBD2. CDR3 residues: CASRAGSGMGLDTQYF. CDR3 DNA sequence: TGCGCCAGCAGGGCGGGCAGCGGGATGGGTCTTGATACGCAGTATTTT.